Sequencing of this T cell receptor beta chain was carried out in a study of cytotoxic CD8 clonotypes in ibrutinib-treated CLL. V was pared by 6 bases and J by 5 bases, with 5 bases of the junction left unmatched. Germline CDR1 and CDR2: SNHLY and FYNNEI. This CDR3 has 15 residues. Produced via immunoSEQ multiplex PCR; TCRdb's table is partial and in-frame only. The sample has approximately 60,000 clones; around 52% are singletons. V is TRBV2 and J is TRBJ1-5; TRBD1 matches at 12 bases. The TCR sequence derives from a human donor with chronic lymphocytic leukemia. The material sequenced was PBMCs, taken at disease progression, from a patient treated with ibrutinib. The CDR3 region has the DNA TGTGCCAGCAGGACCGGGACAGGGGGCCATCAGCCCCAGCATTTT. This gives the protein CASRTGTGGHQPQHF.